One sample yielded the 18 T cell receptor beta chains listed below, sequenced in a study of blood T cell repertoires in COVID-19. Using immunoSEQ multiplex PCR, the repertoire was profiled, and TCRdb retains in-frame clones only, with some absent. The sample carries some 150,000 clones, more than 75% recorded once. Sample: peripheral blood. Source of these receptors: a man aged 50 to 59 who had recovered from COVID-19.

This clone was recorded once. The chain carries TRBV7-2 and TRBJ1-5; possibly TRBD1 for D (6 bases). The CDR3 loop spans 14 amino acids. Trimming pared 5 bases from V and 3 bases from J, leaving 11 bases between. CDR1 is SGHTA and CDR2 is FQGNSA in the germline V gene. CDR3 nucleotide sequence: TGTGCCAGCAGCCCACAGGGTTACAATCAGCCCCAGCATTTT. Protein product: CASSPQGYNQPQHF.

The V and J genes are TRBV19 and TRBJ1-1; 10 bases are shared with TRBD1. With 3 bases clipped from V and 5 bases from J, the junction kept 6 bases outside the gene matches. Looked up from germline, CDR1 is LNHDA and CDR2 is SQIVND (reference sequence). This CDR3 comprises 15 residues. This CDR3 is CASSMGQGFGTEAFF. DNA of the CDR3: TGTGCCAGTAGTATGGGACAGGGGTTTGGAACTGAAGCTTTCTTT.

The gene calls are TRBV29-1 and TRBJ2-5; 7 bases align to TRBD1. Per the germline V gene, CDR1 is SQVTM and CDR2 is ANQGSEA. This CDR3 region has 15 residues. V lost 3 bases, J lost 5 bases, and 12 bases stayed unmatched. The CDR3 DNA reads TGCAGCGTTGACCCGGGACAGACAGATAGGGAGACCCAGTACTTC. Its translation: CSVDPGQTDRETQYF.

The CDR3 here is CASSVAPQNGADTQYF. For the CDR3, the DNA is TGTGCCAGCAGCGTAGCTCCCCAAAACGGGGCAGATACGCAGTATTTT. The chain recombines TRBV9 with TRBJ2-3; possible D gene TRBD2, 5 bases. CDR1 and CDR2 (germline): SGDLS, YYNGEE. CDR3 length: 16 residues. V lost 0 bases and J 4 bases, leaving 15 bases between the germline ends.

This clone appeared a single time. The gene calls are TRBV29-1 and TRBJ2-1; D is possibly TRBD1 (7 bases). CDR3 length equals 13 residues. Germline V CDR1 and CDR2: SQVTM, ANQGSEA. The CDR3: CSADGGQLNEQFF. The DNA of the CDR3 is TGCAGTGCCGACGGGGGACAGCTCAATGAGCAGTTCTTC.

The gene calls are TRBV6-4 and TRBJ2-3, with TRBD2 matching over 8 bases. V was pared by 0 bases and J by 4 bases, with 3 bases of the junction left unmatched. This CDR3 contains 15 residues. In germline, CDR1 is MRHNA, CDR2 SNTAGT. The CDR3 coding sequence is TGTGCCAGCAGTGACTCCCGGGGGGGTGCAGATACGCAGTATTTT. It is translated as CASSDSRGGADTQYF.

J is TRBJ2-1 and V is TRBV6-6; TRBD2 might be the D (5 bases). The CDR3 sequence is 13 residues long. V shed 7 bases and J shed 1 base, with 8 bases lying between them. The germline CDR1 and CDR2 sequences are MNHNY and SVGAGI (reference sequence). The CDR3 reads CASTLASYNEQFF. As DNA, the CDR3 is TGTGCCAGCACGCTAGCATCCTACAATGAGCAGTTCTTC.

The V gene is TRBV4-3, the J gene TRBJ2-7, with 10 positions matching TRBD1. The CDR3 extends over 17 amino acids. The junction had 6 bases not matched to a gene; V was cut back by 0 bases and J by 1 base. The germline gives CDR1 LGHNA, CDR2 YSLEER. Written as DNA, the CDR3 is TGCGCCAGCAGCCAAGATCCTAGGACAGGGGGTTCCTACGAGCAGTACTTC. Translation gives CASSQDPRTGGSYEQYF.

This clone occurred a few times. V usage is TRBV18 and J usage is TRBJ2-7; 7 bases fit TRBD1. J was trimmed by 5 bases and V by 5 bases; bases with no gene match: 3. The CDR3 contains 12 residues. Germline lookup yields CDR1 KGHSH and CDR2 LQKENI. CDR3 sequence reads: CASSETGNEQYF. In DNA, the CDR3 is TGTGCCAGCTCAGAGACAGGGAACGAGCAGTACTTC.

The chain employs TRBV5-1 and TRBJ1-3, with 9 bases matching TRBD1. The germline CDR1 and CDR2 sequences are SGHRS and YFSETQ. CDR3 length equals 17 residues. The V gene end was trimmed by 4 bases and the J gene end by 4 bases; junction bases not matched to a gene: 12. The DNA for the CDR3 is TGCGCCAGCAGCCCAAACCCGGGACAGGGAACAGGAAACACCATATATTTT. Protein sequence: CASSPNPGQGTGNTIYF.

This rearrangement joins TRBV20-1 to TRBJ2-2, with TRBD2 matching 10 bases. V lost 3 bases, J lost 7 bases, and 8 bases stayed unmatched. This CDR3 is 15 amino acids long. Germline values: CDR1 DFQATT, CDR2 SNEGSKA (reference sequence). Here the CDR3 reads CSASVSGGAVGELFF. The CDR3 DNA sequence: TGCAGTGCTAGTGTGAGCGGGGGGGCCGTCGGGGAGCTGTTTTTT.

J is TRBJ1-1 and V is TRBV7-6; 7 positions agree with TRBD1. The junction had 8 bases not matched to a gene; V was cut back by 4 bases and J by 0 bases. The CDR3 totals 16 residues. CDR1 and CDR2 (germline): SGHVS, FNYEAQ. The CDR3 here is CASSSGQKGLNTEAFF. In DNA form, the CDR3 reads TGTGCCAGCAGCTCGGGACAGAAGGGGCTGAACACTGAAGCTTTCTTT.

V and J are TRBV7-6 and TRBJ1-1; 7 bases fit TRBD1. CDR1 and CDR2 (germline): SGHVS, FNYEAQ. V gave up 2 bases and J gave up 4 bases; unmatched junction bases: 7. CDR3 length: 15 residues. In DNA form, the CDR3 reads TGTGCCAGCAGCTTATCAGTGAACAGGGGCACTGAAGCTTTCTTT. It is translated as CASSLSVNRGTEAFF.

The chain is built from TRBV3-1 (or the pseudogene TRBV3-2) and TRBJ1-2; D ambiguous. The CDR3 consists of 12 residues. Germline CDR1 and CDR2: LGHDT and YNNKEL (reference sequence). The ends were cut back, 4 bases at V and 5 bases at J, with 8 bases in the middle. CDR3 amino acids: CASSPGAYGYTF. The CDR3 nucleotides are TGTGCCAGCAGCCCCGGAGCTTATGGCTACACCTTC.

This chain links TRBV6-5 with TRBJ1-1; weak D call: TRBD1 (5 bases). The germline CDR1 and CDR2 sequences are MNHEY and SVGAGI. V gave up 0 bases and J gave up 3 bases, with 8 bases separating them. This CDR3 comprises 14 residues. The CDR3 loop is CASSYSAGDTEAFF. Here the CDR3 DNA reads TGTGCCAGCAGTTACTCCGCGGGGGACACTGAAGCTTTCTTT.

This chain links TRBV7-2 with TRBJ2-7; 11 bases line up with TRBD2. Per germline, CDR1 SGHTA and CDR2 FQGNSA. This CDR3 is 15 amino acids long. V lost 3 bases to trimming and J lost 6 bases; unmatched junction nucleotides: 7. CDR3 residues: CASSLLSGGAGEQYF. The CDR3 region has the DNA TGTGCCAGCAGCTTGCTTAGCGGGGGGGCCGGCGAGCAGTACTTC.

This clone has only one observation. The chain employs TRBV5-1 and TRBJ2-1; 7 nucleotides agree with TRBD2. V was clipped by 0 bases and J by 5 bases; unmatched bases: 5. The germline gives CDR1 SGHRS, CDR2 YFSETQ. The CDR3 length is 15 residues. The CDR3: CASSLVQRGHNEQFF. The CDR3, as DNA: TGCGCCAGCAGCTTGGTACAGCGGGGACACAATGAGCAGTTCTTC.

A single count supports this clone. The rearrangement uses TRBV6-5 and TRBJ2-3; tentative D call: TRBD2 (6 bases). The V gene's germline CDR1 is MNHEY and CDR2 SVGAGI. V shed 6 bases and J shed 5 bases, with 15 bases lying between them. The CDR3 is 14 amino acids. CDR3: CASSGIRGLDTQYF. Written as DNA, the CDR3 is TGTGCCAGCAGCGGAATCCGGGGGTTAGATACGCAGTATTTT.